The sample holds a few counts of the clone carrying this T cell receptor (beta chain). Its antigen remains unidentified. The sample comes from a study of early T cells in non-severe SARS-CoV-2 infection. Whole-study results and caveats: A preference for anti-spike CD8 responses marked VDJdb matching, which missed private and CD4 specificities.

Researchers tagged individual cDNA molecules with unique molecular identifiers. From the 5' RACE reads, TCRdb called clonotypes with MiXCR, one entry per CDR3 protein. The sample includes approximately 50,000 distinct CDR3 sequences, about 12% of them seen just once. The receptor was derived from an adult who was a healthcare worker with PCR-confirmed SARS-CoV-2 infection or an uninfected control (not recorded which). Source material: whole blood.

CDR3 nucleotide sequence: TGTGCCAGCCGGGGGGCGCGGACTGAAGCTTTCTTT. Its protein is CASRGARTEAFF. V is TRBV6-1 and J is TRBJ1-1, with D possibly being TRBD1 (6 bases). Germline CDR1 and CDR2: MNHNS and SASEGT. V lost 8 bases to trimming and J lost 5 bases, with 12 bases between them. The CDR3 totals 12 residues.